The T cell receptor beta chain described here comes from a study of T cells in Graves' hyperthyroidism and ophthalmopathy. Trimming removed 2 bases from V and 0 bases from J, with 7 bases in between. CDR3 length: 14 amino acids. Details on this clonotype: This may stem from a read error, because a much larger clone lies one nucleotide away.

Uncontrolled infection, other autoimmune disease, pregnancy or lactation barred patients from enrollment. Template material for amplifying TCR beta CDR3 regions consisted of RNA transcripts. The HTBI primer set was used in a first-round RT-PCR of the TCR CDR3. TCRdb re-analysed the multiplex PCR reads in MiXCR, keeping a single row per CDR3 protein. The sample consists of a few hundred thousand distinct CDR3 sequences, about a sixth of them appearing once. Sequenced sample: blood. The rearrangement joins TRBV12-3 or TRBV12-4 to TRBJ2-5; D is ambiguous. This TCR derives from a woman aged 60 to 75 with Graves' ophthalmopathy. CDR3 coding DNA: TGTGCCAGCAGTTTAATAGGGTACCAAGAGACCCAGTACTTC. Its translation is CASSLIGYQETQYF.